This TCR beta chain was identified in a study of T cell responses to AZD1222 COVID-19 vaccine. Findings and limits, study-wide: Epitopes outside B.1.351 and B.1.1.7 mutated regions reportedly drew nearly half of spike TCRs.

The V and J ends lost 3 bases and 8 bases respectively, with 11 bases between them. The CDR3 covers 11 residues. CDR1 and CDR2 (germline): DFQATT, SNEGSKA (reference sequence). Both about-4-week and about-12-week second-dose recipients were combined. Here immunoSEQ multiplex PCR was the method, and the copy in TCRdb shows in-frame clones only, minus some. The data contain roughly 150,000 clones, more than 85% of them seen just once; the ten biggest clones take up less than 1.6%. Of note for this clone: Antigen: not known.

The receptor was derived from an adult who received the AZD1222 COVID-19 vaccine. This sample comprised peripheral blood, obtained 28 days after the second AZD1222 dose. V and J are TRBV20-1 and TRBJ2-7; possible D gene TRBD2, 6 bases. The DNA of the CDR3 is TGCAGTGCTAGCCCCGGACTAAAGCAGTACTTC. Translated: CSASPGLKQYF.